This T cell receptor beta chain emerged from a study of blood T cell repertoires in COVID-19. At the level of the study: The samples span acute and convalescent COVID-19 from the United States, Italy and Spain.

Germline V gene lookup returns CDR1 SNHLY and CDR2 FYNNEI. With 6 bases clipped from V and 2 bases from J, the junction kept 9 bases outside the gene matches. This CDR3 has 16 amino acids. This clone has only one observation. Original processing notes: Nucleated cell counts were estimated from reference gene primer amplification. Libraries were prepared by immunoSEQ multiplex PCR; TCRdb keeps only in-frame clonotypes and omits some of them. D and trimming were read from the DNA, whereas the V and J calls and clone size are those reported in that table. The repertoire includes roughly 310,000 clones, roughly 88% of them detected once, and 4% sits in the top ten.

The receptor's source is a woman in her forties or fifties with active or convalescent COVID-19. The material sequenced was peripheral blood. This chain joins TRBV2 and TRBJ1-2; the match to TRBD1 covers 10 bases. DNA for the CDR3: TGTGCCAGCAGCGCCAACCCGACAGGGGGCAACTATGGCTACACCTTC. It is translated as CASSANPTGGNYGYTF. The complete variable domain, with remaining parts taken from reference TRBV2 and TRBJ1-2, reads EPEVTQTPSHQVTQMGQEVILRCVPISNHLYFYWYRQILGQKVEFLVSFYNNEISEKSEIFDDQFSVERPDGSNFTLKIRSTKLEDSAMYFCASSANPTGGNYGYTFGSGTRLTVV.